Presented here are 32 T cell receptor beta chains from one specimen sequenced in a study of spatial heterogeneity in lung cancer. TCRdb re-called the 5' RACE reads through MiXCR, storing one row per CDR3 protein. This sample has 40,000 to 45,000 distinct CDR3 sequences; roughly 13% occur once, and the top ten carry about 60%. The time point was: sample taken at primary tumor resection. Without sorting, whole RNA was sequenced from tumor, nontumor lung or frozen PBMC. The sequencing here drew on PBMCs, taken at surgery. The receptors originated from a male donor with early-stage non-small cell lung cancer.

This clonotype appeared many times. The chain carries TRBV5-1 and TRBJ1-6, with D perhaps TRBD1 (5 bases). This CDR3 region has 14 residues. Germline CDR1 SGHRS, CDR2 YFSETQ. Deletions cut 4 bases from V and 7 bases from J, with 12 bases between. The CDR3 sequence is CASSPGRGNSPLHF. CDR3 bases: TGCGCCAGCAGCCCGGGACGGGGAAATTCACCCCTCCACTTT. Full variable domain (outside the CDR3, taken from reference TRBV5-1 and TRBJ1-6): KAGVTQTPRYLIKTRGQQVTLSCSPISGHRSVSWYQQTPGQGLQFLFEYFSETQRNKGNFPGRFSGRQFSNSRSEMNVSTLELGDSALYLCASSPGRGNSPLHFGNGTRLTVT.

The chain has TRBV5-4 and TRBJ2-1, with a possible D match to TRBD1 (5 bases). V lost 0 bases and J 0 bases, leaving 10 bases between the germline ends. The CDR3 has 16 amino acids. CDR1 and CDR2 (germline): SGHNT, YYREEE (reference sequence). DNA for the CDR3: TGTGCCAGCAGCTTGGGAGAGGACACCTCCTACAATGAGCAGTTCTTC. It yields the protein CASSLGEDTSYNEQFF.

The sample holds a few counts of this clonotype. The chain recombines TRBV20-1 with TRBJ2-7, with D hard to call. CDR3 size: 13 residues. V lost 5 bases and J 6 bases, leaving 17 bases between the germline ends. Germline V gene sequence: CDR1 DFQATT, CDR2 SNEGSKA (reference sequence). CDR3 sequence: CSAPEQLTAEQYF. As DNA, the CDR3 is TGCAGTGCTCCTGAGCAGTTAACCGCCGAGCAGTACTTC.

The CDR3 nucleotides read TGTGCCAGCAGTTACTCGAGAGTCTTCGGGACAGGGGTTGCAGATACGCAGTATTTT. As protein: CASSYSRVFGTGVADTQYF. V and J are TRBV6-2 or TRBV6-3 and TRBJ2-3; TRBD1 aligns across 10 bases. V lost 0 bases and J lost 4; bases outside the gene matches: 13. The V gene's germline CDR1 is MNHEY and CDR2 SVGEGT. This CDR3 spans 19 amino acids.

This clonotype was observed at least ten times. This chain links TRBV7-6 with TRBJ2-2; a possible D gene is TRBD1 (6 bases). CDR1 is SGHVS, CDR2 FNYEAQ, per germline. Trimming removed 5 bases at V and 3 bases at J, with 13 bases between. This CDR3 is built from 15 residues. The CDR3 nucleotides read TGTGCCAGCAGCGTAAACCGACAGGACACCGGGGAGCTGTTTTTT. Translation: CASSVNRQDTGELFF.

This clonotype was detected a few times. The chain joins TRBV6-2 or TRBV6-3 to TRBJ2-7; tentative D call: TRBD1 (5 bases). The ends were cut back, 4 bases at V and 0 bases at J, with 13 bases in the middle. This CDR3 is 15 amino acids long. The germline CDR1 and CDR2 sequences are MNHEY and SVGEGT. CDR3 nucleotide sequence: TGTGCCAGCAGTTCGAGGACAAGAAGCTCCTACGAGCAGTACTTC. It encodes CASSSRTRSSYEQYF.

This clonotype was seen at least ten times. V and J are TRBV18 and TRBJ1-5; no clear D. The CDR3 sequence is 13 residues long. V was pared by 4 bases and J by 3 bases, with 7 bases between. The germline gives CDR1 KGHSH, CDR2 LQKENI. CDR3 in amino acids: CASSRDFNQPQHF. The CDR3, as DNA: TGTGCCAGCTCACGAGATTTCAATCAGCCCCAGCATTTT. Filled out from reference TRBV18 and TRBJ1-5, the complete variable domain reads NAGVMQNPRHLVRRRGQEARLRCSPMKGHSHVYWYRQLPEEGLKFMVYLQKENIIDESGMPKERFSAEFPKEGPSILRIQQVVRGDSAAYFCASSRDFNQPQHFGDGTRLSIL.

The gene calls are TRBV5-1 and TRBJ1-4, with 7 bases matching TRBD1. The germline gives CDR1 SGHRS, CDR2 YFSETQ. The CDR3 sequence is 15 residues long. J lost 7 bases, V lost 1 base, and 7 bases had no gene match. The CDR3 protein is CASSLTRTGIEKLFF. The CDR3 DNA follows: TGCGCCAGCAGCTTGACGAGGACAGGCATTGAAAAACTGTTTTTT.

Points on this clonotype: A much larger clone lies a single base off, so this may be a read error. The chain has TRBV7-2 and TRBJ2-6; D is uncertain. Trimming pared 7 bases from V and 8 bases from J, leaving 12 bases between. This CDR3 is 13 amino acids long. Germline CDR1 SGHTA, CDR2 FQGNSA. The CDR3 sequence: CASTCTRSNVLTF. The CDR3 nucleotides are TGTGCCAGCACTTGCACCCGGTCCAACGTCCTGACTTTC.

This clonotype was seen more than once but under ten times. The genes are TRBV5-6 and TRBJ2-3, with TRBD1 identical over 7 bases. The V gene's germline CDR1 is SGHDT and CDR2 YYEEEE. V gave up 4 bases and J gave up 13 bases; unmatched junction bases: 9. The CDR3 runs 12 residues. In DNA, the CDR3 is TGTGCCAGCAGCCGCACCCCAGACAGGGAGTATTTT. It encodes CASSRTPDREYF.

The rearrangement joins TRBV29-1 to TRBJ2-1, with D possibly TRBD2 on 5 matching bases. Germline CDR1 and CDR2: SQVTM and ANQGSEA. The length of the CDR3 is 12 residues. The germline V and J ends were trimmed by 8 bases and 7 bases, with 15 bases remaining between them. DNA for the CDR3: TGCAGCTCCGTAGGACTGGGGAATGAGCAGTTCTTC. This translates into CSSVGLGNEQFF.

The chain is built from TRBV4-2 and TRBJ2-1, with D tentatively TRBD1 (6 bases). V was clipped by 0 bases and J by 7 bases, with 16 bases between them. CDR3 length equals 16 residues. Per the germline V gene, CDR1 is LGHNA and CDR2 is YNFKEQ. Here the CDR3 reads CASSQDTGTTLNEQFF. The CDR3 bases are TGTGCCAGCAGCCAAGATACAGGGACGACGCTTAATGAGCAGTTCTTC.

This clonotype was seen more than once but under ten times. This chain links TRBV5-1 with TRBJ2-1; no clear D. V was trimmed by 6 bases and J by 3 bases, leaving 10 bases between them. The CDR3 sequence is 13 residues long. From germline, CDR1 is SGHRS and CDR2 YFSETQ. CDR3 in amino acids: CASKVGIYNEQFF. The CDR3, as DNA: TGCGCCAGCAAGGTTGGGATCTACAATGAGCAGTTCTTC. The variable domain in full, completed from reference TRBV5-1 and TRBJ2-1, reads KAGVTQTPRYLIKTRGQQVTLSCSPISGHRSVSWYQQTPGQGLQFLFEYFSETQRNKGNFPGRFSGRQFSNSRSEMNVSTLELGDSALYLCASKVGIYNEQFFGPGTRLTVL.

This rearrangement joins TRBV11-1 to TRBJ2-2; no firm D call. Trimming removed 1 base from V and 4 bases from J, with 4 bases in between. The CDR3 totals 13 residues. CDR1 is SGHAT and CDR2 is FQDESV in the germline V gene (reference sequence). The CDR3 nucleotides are TGTGCCAGCAGCTTAGACAGCACCGGGGAGCTGTTTTTT. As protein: CASSLDSTGELFF.

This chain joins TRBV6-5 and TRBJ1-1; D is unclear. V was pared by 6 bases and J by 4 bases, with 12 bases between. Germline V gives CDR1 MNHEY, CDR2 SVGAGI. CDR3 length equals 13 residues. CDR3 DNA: TGTGCCAGCAGACGGACTCCTGGCACTGAAGCTTTCTTT. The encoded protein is CASRRTPGTEAFF.

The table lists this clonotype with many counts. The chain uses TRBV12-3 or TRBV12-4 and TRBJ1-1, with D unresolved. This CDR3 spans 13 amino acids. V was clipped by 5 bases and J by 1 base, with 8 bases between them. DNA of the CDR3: TGTGCCAGCAGTCCCCTTCCGAACACTGAAGCTTTCTTT. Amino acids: CASSPLPNTEAFF.

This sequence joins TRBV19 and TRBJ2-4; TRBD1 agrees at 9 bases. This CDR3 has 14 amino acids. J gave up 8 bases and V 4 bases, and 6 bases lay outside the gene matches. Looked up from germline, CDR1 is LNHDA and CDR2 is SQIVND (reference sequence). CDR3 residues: CASSTQGADYIQYF. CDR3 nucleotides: TGTGCCAGTAGTACACAGGGGGCCGACTACATTCAGTACTTC.

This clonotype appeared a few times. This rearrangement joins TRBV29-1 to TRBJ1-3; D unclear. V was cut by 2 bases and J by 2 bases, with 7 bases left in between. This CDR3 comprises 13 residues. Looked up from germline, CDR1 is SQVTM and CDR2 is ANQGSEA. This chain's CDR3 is CSVERRAGNTIYF. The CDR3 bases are TGCAGCGTTGAAAGGCGTGCTGGAAACACCATATATTTT. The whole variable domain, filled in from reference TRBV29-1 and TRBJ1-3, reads SAVISQKPSRDICQRGTSLTIQCQVDSQVTMMFWYRQQPGQSLTLIATANQGSEATYESGFVIDKFPISRPNLTFSTLTVSNMSPEDSSIYLCSVERRAGNTIYFGEGSWLTVV.

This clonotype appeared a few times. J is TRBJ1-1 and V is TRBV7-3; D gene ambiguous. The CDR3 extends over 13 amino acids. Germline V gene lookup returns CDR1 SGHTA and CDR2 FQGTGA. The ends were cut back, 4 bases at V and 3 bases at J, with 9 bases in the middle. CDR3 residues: CASSSTRDTEAFF. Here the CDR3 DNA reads TGTGCCAGCAGCTCAACTAGGGACACTGAAGCTTTCTTT.

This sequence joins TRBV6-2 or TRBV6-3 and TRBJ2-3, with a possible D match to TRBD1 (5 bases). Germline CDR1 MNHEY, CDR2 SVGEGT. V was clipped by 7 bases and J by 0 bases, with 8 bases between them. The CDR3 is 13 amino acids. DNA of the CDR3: TGTGCCAGCACAGGGTCTAGCACAGATACGCAGTATTTT. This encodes CASTGSSTDTQYF.

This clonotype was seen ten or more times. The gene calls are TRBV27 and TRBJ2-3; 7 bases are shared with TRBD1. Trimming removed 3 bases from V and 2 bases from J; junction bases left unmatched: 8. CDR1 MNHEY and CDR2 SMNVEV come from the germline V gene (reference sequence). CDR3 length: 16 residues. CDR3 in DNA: TGTGCCAGCAGTTTCCAGGGGGATGCGGACACAGATACGCAGTATTTT. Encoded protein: CASSFQGDADTDTQYF.

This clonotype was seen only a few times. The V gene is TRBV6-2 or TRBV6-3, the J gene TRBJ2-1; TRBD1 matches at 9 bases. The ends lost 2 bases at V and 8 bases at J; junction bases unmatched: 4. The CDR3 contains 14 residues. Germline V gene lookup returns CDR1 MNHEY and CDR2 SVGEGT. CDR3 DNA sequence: TGTGCCAGCAGTTACGGGACAGGGTATTATGAGCAGTTCTTC. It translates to CASSYGTGYYEQFF.

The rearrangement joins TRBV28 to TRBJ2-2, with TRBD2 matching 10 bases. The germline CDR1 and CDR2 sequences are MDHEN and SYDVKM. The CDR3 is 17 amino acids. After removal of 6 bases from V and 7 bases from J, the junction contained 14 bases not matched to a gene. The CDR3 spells CASSPRLAGVVHGELFF. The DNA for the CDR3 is TGTGCCAGCAGCCCACGCCTAGCGGGAGTAGTTCACGGGGAGCTGTTTTTT.

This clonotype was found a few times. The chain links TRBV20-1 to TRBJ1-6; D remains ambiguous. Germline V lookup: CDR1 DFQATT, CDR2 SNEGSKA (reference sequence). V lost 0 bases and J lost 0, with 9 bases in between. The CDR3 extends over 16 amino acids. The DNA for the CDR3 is TGCAGTGCTAGAGACCCCAGGAGCTCCTATAATTCACCCCTCCACTTT. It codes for CSARDPRSSYNSPLHF.

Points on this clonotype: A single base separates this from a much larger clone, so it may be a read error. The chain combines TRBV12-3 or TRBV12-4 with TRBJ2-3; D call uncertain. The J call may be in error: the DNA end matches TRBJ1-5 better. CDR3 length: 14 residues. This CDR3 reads CASSPGMGSDTQHF. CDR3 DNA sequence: TGTGCCAGCAGCCCCGGTATGGGGTCAGATACGCAGCATTTT.

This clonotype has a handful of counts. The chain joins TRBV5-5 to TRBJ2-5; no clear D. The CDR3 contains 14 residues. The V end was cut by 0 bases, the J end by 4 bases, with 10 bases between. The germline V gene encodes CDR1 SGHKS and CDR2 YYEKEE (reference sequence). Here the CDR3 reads CASSLADPTETQYF. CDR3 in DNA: TGTGCCAGCAGCTTGGCAGATCCAACAGAGACCCAGTACTTC.

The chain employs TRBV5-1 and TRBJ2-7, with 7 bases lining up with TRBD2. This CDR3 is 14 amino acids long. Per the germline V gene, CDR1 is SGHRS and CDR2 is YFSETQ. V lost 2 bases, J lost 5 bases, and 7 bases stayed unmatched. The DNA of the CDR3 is TGCGCCAGCAGCTTCGGGGGGACGGGGAACGAGCAGTACTTC. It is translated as CASSFGGTGNEQYF.

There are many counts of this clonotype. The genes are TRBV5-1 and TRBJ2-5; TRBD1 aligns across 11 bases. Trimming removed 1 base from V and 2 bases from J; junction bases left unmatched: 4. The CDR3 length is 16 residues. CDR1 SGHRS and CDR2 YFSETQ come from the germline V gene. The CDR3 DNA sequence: TGCGCCAGCAGCTTGACCGGGACAGGGGGGCAAGAGACCCAGTACTTC. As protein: CASSLTGTGGQETQYF.

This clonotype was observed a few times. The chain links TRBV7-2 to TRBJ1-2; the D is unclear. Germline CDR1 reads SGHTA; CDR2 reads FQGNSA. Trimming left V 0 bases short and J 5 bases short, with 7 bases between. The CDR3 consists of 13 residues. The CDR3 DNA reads TGTGCCAGCAGCTTAGCATCAGGATATGGCTACACCTTC. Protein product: CASSLASGYGYTF. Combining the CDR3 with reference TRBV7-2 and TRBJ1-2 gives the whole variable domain GAGVSQSPSNKVTEKGKDVELRCDPISGHTALYWYRQSLGQGLEFLIYFQGNSAPDKSGLPSDRFSAERTGGSVSTLTIQRTQQEDSAVYLCASSLASGYGYTFGSGTRLTVV.

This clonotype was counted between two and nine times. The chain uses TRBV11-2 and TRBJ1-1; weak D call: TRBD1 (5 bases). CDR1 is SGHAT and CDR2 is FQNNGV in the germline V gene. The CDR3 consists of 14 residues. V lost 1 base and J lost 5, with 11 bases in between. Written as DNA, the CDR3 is TGTGCCAGCAGCTTAGGAGGGGTTGGGACTGAAGCTTTCTTT. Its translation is CASSLGGVGTEAFF.

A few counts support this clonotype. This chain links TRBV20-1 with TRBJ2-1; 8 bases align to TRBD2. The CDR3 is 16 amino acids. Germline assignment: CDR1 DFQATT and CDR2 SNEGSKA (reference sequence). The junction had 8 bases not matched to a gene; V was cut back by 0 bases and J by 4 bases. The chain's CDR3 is CSARDRLAGRYNEQFF. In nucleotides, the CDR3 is TGCAGTGCTAGAGATAGGCTAGCGGGCCGATACAATGAGCAGTTCTTC.

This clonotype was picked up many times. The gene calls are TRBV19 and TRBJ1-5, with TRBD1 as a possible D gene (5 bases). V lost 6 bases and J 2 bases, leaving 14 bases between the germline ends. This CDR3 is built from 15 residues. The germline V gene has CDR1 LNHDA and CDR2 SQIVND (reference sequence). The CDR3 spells CASSGTAVGNQPQHF. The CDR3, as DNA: TGTGCCAGTAGCGGGACTGCGGTAGGCAATCAGCCCCAGCATTTT.